A selection of T cell receptor beta chains follows, all from one sample in a study of cytomegalovirus exposure and HLA in healthy donors. Sequencing was performed with immunoSEQ multiplex PCR; in TCRdb, only in-frame clones are kept and a portion is missing. The sample has around 140,000 clones, about three quarters seen once. The sample comprised PBMCs. The receptors here all came from a man over 45 in good health and CMV-seropositive. The CDR3 runs from the conserved cysteine through the conserved F or W. A D gene is named only where the DNA matches it firmly. The size field is filled for only some rows; it gives once, few, many or a size class.

.,.,TRBV11-3,TRBJ2-7,TGTGCCAGCAGCCCGGGGACACCGTGGGAGCAGTACTTC,CASSPGTPWEQYF
TRBD1,.,TRBV4-3,TRBJ1-4,TGCGCCAGCAGCCAAGAGGGACAGGGGGGTGAAAAACTGTTTTTT,CASSQEGQGGEKLFF
TRBD2,.,TRBV4-2,TRBJ2-7,TGTGCCAGCACCGGGGTAGCGGGGGCTTCCAGGGGGGAGCAGTACTTC,CASTGVAGASRGEQYF
.,.,TRBV11-2,TRBJ2-3,TGTGCCAGCAGCCGGCCCAGGGGTGCGCAGTATTTT,CASSRPRGAQYF
TRBD1,.,TRBV7-2,TRBJ2-7,TGTGCCAGCAGCCGCGGGACAGGGGAGTACGAGCAGTACTTC,CASSRGTGEYEQYF
.,.,TRBV19,TRBJ1-6,TGTGCCAGTAGCCCCCGGACAGTCTATAATTCACCCCTCCACTTT,CASSPRTVYNSPLHF
TRBD1,.,TRBV7-9,TRBJ2-3,TGTGCCAGCAGCCGCACAGGGGGAACCGCAGATACGCAGTATTTT,CASSRTGGTADTQYF
.,few,TRBV7-9,TRBJ2-2,TGTGCCAGCAGCTCTACTCAGGGGACCGGGGAGCTGTTTTTT,CASSSTQGTGELFF
.,.,TRBV11-2,TRBJ2-3,TGTGCCAGCAGCTCCGGACAAGGCACAGATACGCAGTATTTT,CASSSGQGTDTQYF
TRBD1,.,TRBV4-3,TRBJ2-6,TGCGCCAGCAGCCAAGATGGGACAGGGTTCGCTGGGGCCAACGTCCTGACTTTC,CASSQDGTGFAGANVLTF
TRBD2,once,TRBV7-2,TRBJ2-3,TGTGCCAGCAGGGAGGGCGGGAGGACAGATACGCAGTATTTT,CASREGGRTDTQYF
.,.,TRBV6-5,TRBJ1-1,TGTGCCAGCAGTTACTCGACGAGGGTAGGAGCTTTCTTT,CASSYSTRVGAFF
.,.,TRBV2,TRBJ2-1,TGTGCCAGCAGTGTTACGGATGAGCAGTTCTTC,CASSVTDEQFF
TRBD1,.,TRBV19,TRBJ2-2,TGTGCCAGTAGTATAGAGAGGGGGCGATCGGGTAACACCGGGGAGCTGTTTTTT,CASSIERGRSGNTGELFF
TRBD1,.,TRBV4-3,TRBJ2-1,TGCGCCAGCAGCCAAGGGGAACAGGGGGCCGGCAATGAGCAGTTCTTC,CASSQGEQGAGNEQFF
.,.,TRBV5-4,TRBJ2-7,TGTGCCAGCAGCAATCGGGGGAACTACGAGCAGTACTTC,CASSNRGNYEQYF
.,.,TRBV6-1,TRBJ1-2,TGTGCCAGCCTTCACCTCGGACAAGGGGGCTATGGCTACACCTTC,CASLHLGQGGYGYTF
TRBD1,.,TRBV7-6,TRBJ2-7,TGTGCCAGCAGCTCCGGGACAGGGTGGGGGGAGCAGTACTTC,CASSSGTGWGEQYF
.,.,TRBV4-3,TRBJ1-2,TGCGCCAGCAGCCAAGACTCTACTCCCTATGGCTACACCTTC,CASSQDSTPYGYTF
TRBD2,.,TRBV7-9,TRBJ2-1,TGTGCCAGCAGCTTAGGCATCAGCGGGAGGGCCGATGAGCAGTTCTTC,CASSLGISGRADEQFF
TRBD2,once,TRBV9,TRBJ2-1,TGTGCCAGCAGCGTTTCGACTAGCGTGGAGTTCGATGAGCAGTTCTTC,CASSVSTSVEFDEQFF
.,once,TRBV7-6,TRBJ2-1,TGTGCCAGCAGCCTCCAGCCGGGGATCGATGAGCAGTTCTTC,CASSLQPGIDEQFF
.,.,TRBV11-2,TRBJ2-1,TGTGCCAGCAGCTTAGGTGGCGAGCAGTTCTTC,CASSLGGEQFF
TRBD2,.,TRBV18,TRBJ2-7,TGTGCCAGCTCACCTGGACTAGCGAACACCTACGAGCAGTACTTC,CASSPGLANTYEQYF
.,.,TRBV18,TRBJ2-5,TGTGCCAGCTCACTAACGAGGGAGACCCAGTACTTC,CASSLTRETQYF
.,few,TRBV6-5,TRBJ1-1,TGTGCCAGCAGTTACTCGTCTAGCAGCAACACTGAAGCTTTCTTT,CASSYSSSSNTEAFF